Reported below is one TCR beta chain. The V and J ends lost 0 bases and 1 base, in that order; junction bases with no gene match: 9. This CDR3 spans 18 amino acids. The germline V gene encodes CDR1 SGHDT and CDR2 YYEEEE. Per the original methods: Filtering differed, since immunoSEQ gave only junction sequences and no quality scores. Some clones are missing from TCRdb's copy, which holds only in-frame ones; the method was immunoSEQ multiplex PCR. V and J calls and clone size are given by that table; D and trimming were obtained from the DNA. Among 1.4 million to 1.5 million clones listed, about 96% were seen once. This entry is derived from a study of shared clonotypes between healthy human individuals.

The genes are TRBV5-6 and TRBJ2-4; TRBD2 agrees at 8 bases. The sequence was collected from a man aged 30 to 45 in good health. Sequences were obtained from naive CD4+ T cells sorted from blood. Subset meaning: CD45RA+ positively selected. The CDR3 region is CASSLEGSGSGAKNIQYF. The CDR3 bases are TGTGCCAGCAGCTTGGAGGGGAGCGGGAGCGGGGCCAAAAACATTCAGTACTTC. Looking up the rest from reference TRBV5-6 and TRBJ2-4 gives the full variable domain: DAGVTQSPTHLIKTRGQQVTLRCSPKSGHDTVSWYQQALGQGPQFIFQYYEEEERQRGNFPDRFSGHQFPNYSSELNVNALLLGDSALYLCASSLEGSGSGAKNIQYFGAGTRLSVL.